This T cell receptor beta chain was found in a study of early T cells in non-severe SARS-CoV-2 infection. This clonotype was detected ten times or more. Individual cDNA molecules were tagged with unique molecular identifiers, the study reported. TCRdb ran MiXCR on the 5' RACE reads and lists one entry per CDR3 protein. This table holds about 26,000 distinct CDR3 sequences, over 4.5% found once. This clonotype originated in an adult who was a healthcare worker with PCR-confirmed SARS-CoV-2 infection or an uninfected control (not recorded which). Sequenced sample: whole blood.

CDR3 in DNA: TGTGCCAGCACCCCACACCGAGACACAGATACGCAGTATTTT. It is translated as CASTPHRDTDTQYF. The chain joins TRBV6-6 to TRBJ2-3, with D unclear. This CDR3 has 14 amino acids. Trimming stripped 7 bases from V and 2 bases from J, with 13 bases between. Germline lookup yields CDR1 MNHNY and CDR2 SVGAGI (reference sequence).